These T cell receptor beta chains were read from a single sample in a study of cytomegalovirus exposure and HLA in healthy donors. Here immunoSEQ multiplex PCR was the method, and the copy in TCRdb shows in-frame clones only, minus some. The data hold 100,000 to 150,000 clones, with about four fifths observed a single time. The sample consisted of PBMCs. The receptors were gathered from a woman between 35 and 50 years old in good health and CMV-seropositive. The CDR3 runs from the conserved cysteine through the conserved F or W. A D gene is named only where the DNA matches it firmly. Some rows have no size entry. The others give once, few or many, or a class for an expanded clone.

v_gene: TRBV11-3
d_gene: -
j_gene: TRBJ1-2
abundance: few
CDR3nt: TGTGCCAGCAGCTTAGGTGTCCCGCAGGGCTATGGCTACACCTTC
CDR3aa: CASSLGVPQGYGYTF

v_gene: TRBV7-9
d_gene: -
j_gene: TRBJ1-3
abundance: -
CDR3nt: TGTGCCAGCAGCTTAGGGCGCCAGCCAGGGGACACCATATATTTT
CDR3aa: CASSLGRQPGDTIYF

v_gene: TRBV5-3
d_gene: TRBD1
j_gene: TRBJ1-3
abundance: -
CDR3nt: TGTGCCAGAAGCTGTAACCACGAGTCGGACAGGGGAGCTGGAAACACCATATATTTT
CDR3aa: CARSCNHESDRGAGNTIYF

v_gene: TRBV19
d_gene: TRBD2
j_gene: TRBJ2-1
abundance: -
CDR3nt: TGTGCCAGTAGTGTCCGAGCGGGGACGAATAATGAGCAGTTCTTC
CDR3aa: CASSVRAGTNNEQFF

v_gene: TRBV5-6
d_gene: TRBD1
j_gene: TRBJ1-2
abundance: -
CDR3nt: TGTGCCAGCAGCTACCCGACAGGGTACTATGGCTACACCTTC
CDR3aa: CASSYPTGYYGYTF

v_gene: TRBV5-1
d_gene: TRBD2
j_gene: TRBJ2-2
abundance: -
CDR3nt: TGCGCCAGCAGCAGAGGACTAGCGACGAACACCGGGGAGCTGTTTTTT
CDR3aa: CASSRGLATNTGELFF

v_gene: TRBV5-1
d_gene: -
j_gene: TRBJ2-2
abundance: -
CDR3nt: TGCGCCAGCAGATCAGGGCAGGGCAGATCTATGGGGGAGCTGTTTTTT
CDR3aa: CASRSGQGRSMGELFF

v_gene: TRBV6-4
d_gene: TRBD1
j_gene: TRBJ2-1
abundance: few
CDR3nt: TGTGCCAGCTCTCCGGGACAGGGCTGGGATGAGCAGTTCTTC
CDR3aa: CASSPGQGWDEQFF

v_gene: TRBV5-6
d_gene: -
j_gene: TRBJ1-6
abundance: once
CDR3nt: TGTGCCAGCAGCTTGCCGACGGGGGGGTATAATTCACCCCTCCACTTT
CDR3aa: CASSLPTGGYNSPLHF

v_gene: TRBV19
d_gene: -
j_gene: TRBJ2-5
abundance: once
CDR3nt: TGTGCCAGTAGTATCGCACAGGGGGGGGAGACCCAGTACTTC
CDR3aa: CASSIAQGGETQYF

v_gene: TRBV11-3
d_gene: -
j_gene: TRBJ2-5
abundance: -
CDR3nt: TGTGCCAGCAGCGTGGGTCTGAGAGGGTCGTACCAAGAGACCCAGTACTTC
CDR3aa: CASSVGLRGSYQETQYF

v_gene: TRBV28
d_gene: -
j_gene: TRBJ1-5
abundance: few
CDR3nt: TGTGCCAGCAGTCCCCTGCAGGGAAGCAATCAGCCCCAGCATTTT
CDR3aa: CASSPLQGSNQPQHF

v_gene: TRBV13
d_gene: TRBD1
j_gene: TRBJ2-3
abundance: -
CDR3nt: TGTGCCAGCAGCCCGGGACAGGGAGTCACAGATACGCAGTATTTT
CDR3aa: CASSPGQGVTDTQYF

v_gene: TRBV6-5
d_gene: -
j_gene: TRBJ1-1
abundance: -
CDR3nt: TGTGCCAGCAGTCCGATGAGGGGGGGGACTGAAGCTTTCTTT
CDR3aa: CASSPMRGGTEAFF

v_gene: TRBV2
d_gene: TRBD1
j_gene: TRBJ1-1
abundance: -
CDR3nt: TGTGCCAGCAGACCGACAGGGGTTTTGAACACTGAAGCTTTCTTT
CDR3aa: CASRPTGVLNTEAFF

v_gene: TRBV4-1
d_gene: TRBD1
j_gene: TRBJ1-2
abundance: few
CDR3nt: TGCGCCAGCAGCCATCCACAGGGGAGCAACTATGGCTACACCTTC
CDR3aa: CASSHPQGSNYGYTF

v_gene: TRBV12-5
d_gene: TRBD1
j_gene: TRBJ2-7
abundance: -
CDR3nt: TGTGCTAGTGGTTTCCTTAGACAGGGATCTCACGAGCAGTACTTC
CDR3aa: CASGFLRQGSHEQYF

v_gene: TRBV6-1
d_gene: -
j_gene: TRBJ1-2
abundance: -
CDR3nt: TGTGCCAGCAGTATCGGCGTCGTTGGGGCCTATGGCTACACCTTC
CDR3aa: CASSIGVVGAYGYTF

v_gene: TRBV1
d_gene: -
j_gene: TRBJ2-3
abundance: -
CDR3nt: TGCACCAGCAGCCAAGTTGCTGGAGAGCGGTATTTT
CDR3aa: CTSSQVAGERYF